The T cell receptor (beta chain) described here comes from a study of regulatory T cells in long-lasting Graves disease. At the level of the study: Graves' disease counted as persistent after over 5 years of antithyroid drugs with positive TSH receptor antibodies.

Investigators prepared the TCR beta libraries by applying iRepertoire HTBI primers and Arm-PCR of CDR3 regions. In the authors' workflow: Across samples, 55 to 75 TRBV and 13 to 15 TRBJ segments were found. MiXCR, applied by TCRdb to the multiplex PCR reads, yields one record per CDR3 protein. The V and J calls were not made by the authors but by TCRdb's processing. Counted here are some 370,000 distinct CDR3 sequences, less than 30% occurring once; the ten biggest clones make up less than 30%. Described time point: persistent/refractory GD, antithyroid drugs over 5 years with positive TRAb. The authors made the TCR library using RNA they extracted from PBMCs. EDTA tubes were used for drawing 8 to 9 milliliters of peripheral blood. The material was peripheral blood mononuclear cells (PBMCs), obtained when the disease was refractory, from a patient treated with antithyroid drugs. This receptor was taken from a woman aged 40 to 50 with Graves disease.

CDR3 residues: CASSSWGNTEAFF. For the CDR3, the DNA is TGCGCCAGCAGCTCATGGGGGAACACTGAAGCTTTCTTT. The chain combines TRBV5-1 with TRBJ1-1; no clear D. The CDR3 is made up of 13 amino acids. CDR1 is SGHRS and CDR2 is YFSETQ in the germline V gene. V lost 3 bases and J 1 base, leaving 7 bases between the germline ends. The whole variable domain, filled in from reference TRBV5-1 and TRBJ1-1, reads KAGVTQTPRYLIKTRGQQVTLSCSPISGHRSVSWYQQTPGQGLQFLFEYFSETQRNKGNFPGRFSGRQFSNSRSEMNVSTLELGDSALYLCASSSWGNTEAFFGQGTRLTVV.